These 21 T cell receptor beta chains share one sample of origin, sequenced in a study of tumor-infiltrating lymphocytes in primary liver carcinoma. From approximately 550 ng of total RNA, TCR beta-specific cDNA was reverse-transcribed using a constant-region primer. The TCR beta library was amplified through three nested multiplex PCR rounds in a modified ARM-PCR procedure. For around 10 cycles apiece, the opening two PCR rounds ran with TRBV1-TRBV30 forward primers and a C-beta reverse primer. A single record per CDR3 protein comes from TCRdb applying MiXCR to the multiplex PCR reads. The sample consists of 75,000 to 80,000 distinct CDR3 sequences, approximately 62% of them appearing once. The roughly 18-32 mg bulk tissue piece was not sorted before simultaneous RNA and DNA extraction. Specimen: tumor-adjacent normal liver tissue. The receptor set was obtained from a man aged 35 to 55 with primary liver carcinoma and hepatitis B virus infection.

On this clonotype itself: Being one base from a much bigger clone, this may be a read error. The rearrangement links TRBV5-4 to TRBJ2-3, with a possible D match to TRBD2 (5 bases). CDR1 is SGHNT, CDR2 YYREEE, per germline (reference sequence). The CDR3 is 12 amino acids. CDR3 sequence reads: CASSSEGDRQYF. DNA for the CDR3: TGTGCCAGCAGCTCCGAGGGTGATAGGCAGTATTTT.

As to this clonotype: Compared with germline, one end of the junction differs, possibly owing to a read error. The chain employs TRBV6-1 and TRBJ1-5; D ambiguous. Germline CDR1 reads MNHNS; CDR2 reads SASEGT. The CDR3 is 15 amino acids. The CDR3 DNA follows: TGTGCCAGCAATGAAATCTCCTATGCCAATCAGCCCCAGCATTTT. This translates into CASNEISYANQPQHF.

Points on this clonotype: Its ends do not fully match the called genes, so a read error is possible. The chain recombines TRBV6-6 with TRBJ2-6; the D gene is possibly TRBD1 (5 bases). Germline values: CDR1 MNHNY, CDR2 SVGAGI (reference sequence). The CDR3 is made up of 15 amino acids. CDR3 nucleotide sequence: TGTGCCGGCAGCCCCAGGGTGTCTGGGGCCAACGCCCTGTCTTTC. The encoded protein is CAGSPRVSGANALSF.

Note on this clonotype: The junction departs from germline at one end; a sequencing error may be responsible. The chain joins TRBV11-2 to TRBJ2-7, with 13 bases lining up with TRBD2. The CDR3 is 15 amino acids. Germline assignment: CDR1 SGHAT and CDR2 FQNNGV. The CDR3 DNA follows: TGTGTCAGCAGCTTCGGACTAGCGGGGGCCTACGTGCAGTACTTC. It yields the protein CVSSFGLAGAYVQYF.

This chain links TRBV29-1 with TRBJ2-1, with D unclear. There are 12 residues in the CDR3. Trimming left V 8 bases short and J 9 bases short, with 17 bases between. CDR1 SQVTM and CDR2 ANQGSEA come from the germline V gene. The CDR3 loop reads CSTTETAGEQFF. In DNA form, the CDR3 reads TGCAGCACTACGGAGACCGCAGGTGAGCAGTTCTTC.

This clonotype was recorded a few times. A read error is possible here, since a much larger clone lies one base away. The CDR3, as DNA: TGCAGCGTTAGTAGGGCAGGACAAGAGACCCAGTACTTC. Translated, it gives CSVSRAGQETQYF. The rearrangement links TRBV29-1 to TRBJ2-5; no clear D gene. Germline assignment: CDR1 SQVTM and CDR2 ANQGSEA. V shed 5 bases and J shed 2 bases, with 12 bases lying between them. The CDR3 runs 13 residues.

This clonotype was observed once. A read error may account for a junction end that differs from germline. The chain has TRBV4-3 and TRBJ2-6; TRBD2 is a possible D gene (6 bases). The CDR3 spans 17 residues. Germline V gene sequence: CDR1 LGHNA, CDR2 YSLEER. Here the CDR3 DNA reads TGCGCCAGCAGCCAAGATGGGTCAGGGCGCGGGGCCAAGGTCCTGACTTTC. Translated, it gives CASSQDGSGRGAKVLTF.

A word on this clonotype: At one end the junction does not follow the germline gene, possibly because of a read error. This sequence joins TRBV29-1 and TRBJ1-1; perhaps TRBD1 as D (6 bases). The CDR3 spans 13 residues. Germline V lookup: CDR1 SQVTM, CDR2 ANQGSEA. The CDR3 sequence is CSVHTRGDTEAFF. CDR3 in DNA: TGCAGCGTCCACACAAGGGGGGACACTGAGGCTTTCTTT.

V usage is TRBV6-6 and J usage is TRBJ1-3; TRBD1 matches at 10 bases. The ends lost 4 bases at V and 4 bases at J; junction bases unmatched: 4. The CDR3 loop spans 15 amino acids. Germline CDR1 and CDR2: MNHNY and SVGAGI (reference sequence). The CDR3 protein is CASSSDRGYGNTIYF. The CDR3 bases are TGTGCCAGCAGTTCGGACAGGGGGTACGGAAACACCATATATTTT.

Concerning this clonotype itself: The conserved closing phenylalanine or tryptophan is absent in this CDR3, likely reflecting a read error. The chain carries TRBV11-2 and TRBJ2-5, with 10 bases matching TRBD2. From germline, CDR1 is SGHAT and CDR2 FQNNGV. The CDR3 totals 18 residues. Here the CDR3 reads CANSLNPWSSGRGETQYL. CDR3 DNA: TGTGCCAACAGCTTAAATCCGTGGTCTAGCGGGAGAGGAGAGACCCAGTACCTC.

The genes are TRBV6-6 and TRBJ1-4; 7 bases are shared with TRBD1. The CDR3 contains 14 residues. The germline CDR1 and CDR2 sequences are MNHNY and SVGAGI (reference sequence). J lost 5 bases, V lost 6 bases, and 6 bases had no gene match. The DNA for the CDR3 is TGTGCCAGCAGCCAGGGACAGCAAAATGAAAAACTGTTTTTT. This codes for CASSQGQQNEKLFF.

With regard to this clonotype: A much larger clone is a single base away; this may be a read error. The chain employs TRBV4-3 and TRBJ2-4; tentative D call: TRBD2 (6 bases). This CDR3 region has 13 residues. Trimming shortened V by 0 bases and J by 14 bases, and 14 bases separated the two germline ends. Germline-derived CDR1 and CDR2 are LGHNA and YSLEER. The CDR3 region is CASSQEEGSIEYF. CDR3 in DNA: TGCGCCAGCAGCCAAGAGGAGGGCAGTATTGAGTACTTC.

About this clonotype: A single base separates this from a much larger clone, so it may be a read error. This chain connects TRBV30 to TRBJ1-1, with D unresolved. The length of the CDR3 is 15 residues. Germline-derived CDR1 and CDR2 are GTSNPN and SVGIG (reference sequence). The CDR3: CAWASPGGMGTEALF. DNA of the CDR3: TGTGCCTGGGCCTCCCCGGGAGGGATGGGCACTGAAGCTCTCTTT.

Concerning this clonotype itself: No conserved phenylalanine or tryptophan is present at the end of the CDR3, so a read error is the likely explanation. The rearrangement links TRBV11-1 to TRBJ1-6; D unclear. The CDR3 contains 13 residues. V shed 6 bases and J shed 11 bases, with 14 bases lying between them. CDR1 is SGHAT and CDR2 is FQDESV in the germline V gene (reference sequence). CDR3 residues: CASRLKGNPPLHY. The CDR3 coding sequence is TGTGCCAGCAGATTAAAAGGGAACCCACCCCTCCACTAT.

A single count supports this clonotype. A junction boundary mismatches the germline segment, possibly from a read error. This chain uses TRBV6-1 with TRBJ2-5; D is uncertain. This CDR3 comprises 13 residues. Germline V gene sequence: CDR1 MNHNS, CDR2 SASEGT. The CDR3 here is CVSSERVNRAQYF. CDR3 DNA: TGTGTCAGCAGTGAAAGAGTGAACCGGGCCCAGTACTTC.

This clonotype was seen many times. The chain uses TRBV6-1 and TRBJ2-3; D call uncertain. The CDR3 is made up of 15 amino acids. The V gene lost 2 bases and the J gene lost 2 bases, with 11 bases spanning the gap. Germline CDR1 reads MNHNS; CDR2 reads SASEGT. CDR3 in DNA: TGTGCCAGCAGTGAAAACTTCCAAGTCACAGATACGCAGTATTTT. Protein product: CASSENFQVTDTQYF.

This clonotype has a count of ten or more. V and J are TRBV24-1 and TRBJ1-1; a weak D match, TRBD1 (5 bases). Trimming took off 7 bases at V and 5 bases at J, with 16 bases between the two ends. In germline, CDR1 is KGHDR, CDR2 SFDVKD. The CDR3 extends over 14 amino acids. The CDR3 here is CATSPADSATEAFF. CDR3 bases: TGTGCCACCAGCCCAGCTGACAGCGCGACTGAAGCTTTCTTT.

As for this clonotype: Since a much larger clone is just one base distant, this may be a read error. The chain employs TRBV29-1 and TRBJ2-3; weak D call: TRBD1 (6 bases). The CDR3 covers 11 residues. Germline lookup yields CDR1 SQVTM and CDR2 ANQGSEA. CDR3 nucleotides: TGCGGCTTTGGGGGCACAAATACGCAGTATTTT. Its protein is CGFGGTNTQYF.

This clonotype was detected only a few times. The missing conserved phenylalanine or tryptophan at the end of this CDR3 makes a read error likely. The DNA is left out, because the CDR3 cannot be placed on it with certainty; the CDR3 is given as TCRdb lists it. This chain joins TRBV11-2 and TRBJ2-5; TRBD2 was called by the table and not checked on the DNA. The CDR3 is 18 amino acids in total, end residues counted. The germline gives CDR1 SGHAT, CDR2 FQNNGV. CDR3 residues: CASSLARLALGKKETQYL.

A note on this clonotype: Lacking the conserved final phenylalanine or tryptophan, this CDR3 likely reflects a read error. V is TRBV29-1 and J is TRBJ2-7; tentative D call: TRBD1 (6 bases). Germline assignment: CDR1 SQVTM and CDR2 ANQGSEA. V lost 1 base and J lost 0, with 13 bases in between. The CDR3 consists of 15 residues. The CDR3 coding sequence is TGCAGCGTTGAAGTCCGGGCAGGGGCCTCCTACGAGCAGTACTCC. It is translated as CSVEVRAGASYEQYS.

Turning to this clonotype: The junction shows a germline mismatch at one end, possibly a read error. The chain combines TRBV4-3 with TRBJ1-2; 10 nucleotides agree with TRBD1. This CDR3 has 15 residues. The germline gives CDR1 LGHNA, CDR2 YSLEER. CDR3 in DNA: TGCTCCAGCAGCCAAGATTCCGGGACAGGGGATGGCTACACCTTC. Translating it yields CSSSQDSGTGDGYTF.